One sample yielded the 6 T cell receptor beta chains listed below, sequenced in a study of tumor and adjacent non-tumor tissue in lung cancer. No cell sorting was done before RNA was extracted from the tissue. A modified ARM-PCR protocol with three rounds of nested PCR amplified TCRbeta. Each CDR3 protein is one row after TCRdb ran MiXCR on the multiplex PCR reads. This table holds some 120,000 distinct CDR3 sequences, roughly 67% found once. Sequenced input: lung tumor tissue. The receptor source for this set is a man under 40 with non-small cell lung cancer.

Turning to this clonotype: The junction shows a germline mismatch at one end, possibly a read error. The chain combines TRBV20-1 with TRBJ2-3, with 12 nucleotides matching TRBD2. The CDR3 is made up of 19 amino acids. Germline CDR1 is DFQATT and CDR2 is SNEGSKA (reference sequence). DNA of the CDR3: TGCAATGCTAGGCCCACCAGACCCCTCCTAGCGGGGGGGGCGGATACGCAGTATTTT. Translating it yields CNARPTRPLLAGGADTQYF.

This clonotype has more than one count but fewer than ten. An end of the junction does not agree with germline; a read error may underlie this. The CDR3 is CSVEDTSYEQYF. As DNA, the CDR3 is TGCAGTGTTGAGGACACTTCCTACGAGCAGTACTTC. The chain combines TRBV29-1 with TRBJ2-7; D is possibly TRBD1 (5 bases). Germline CDR1 reads SQVTM; CDR2 reads ANQGSEA. This CDR3 has 12 amino acids.

Comments on this clonotype: With a much larger clone just one base away, this may be a read error. The gene calls are TRBV12-3 or TRBV12-4 and TRBJ2-1, with 8 bases matching TRBD1. There are 15 residues in the CDR3. In DNA form, the CDR3 reads TGTGTCAGCAGTCCTCGGGGACAGGCCCACAATGAGCAGTTCTTC. This encodes CVSSPRGQAHNEQFF.

This clonotype is labeled as medium-sized. The gene calls are TRBV20-1 and TRBJ2-7; TRBD2 aligns across 7 bases. The CDR3 sequence is 14 residues long. The V and J ends lost 0 bases and 5 bases, in that order; junction bases with no gene match: 7. Germline-derived CDR1 and CDR2 are DFQATT and SNEGSKA (reference sequence). In nucleotides, the CDR3 is TGCAGTGCTAGAGATGTGGGAGGGCACAACGAGCAGTACTTC. Its protein is CSARDVGGHNEQYF.

With regard to this clonotype: Because the CDR3's place on the DNA is in doubt, the DNA is left out and the CDR3 is given as listed by TCRdb. V and J are TRBV6-5 and TRBJ2-2; the table's D call of TRBD1 was not tested on the DNA. Germline lookup yields CDR1 MNHEY and CDR2 SVGAGI. The CDR3 adds up to 16 amino acids, both ends counted. The CDR3 reads CASSQTGARGPGSCFF.

The chain links TRBV7-2 to TRBJ2-5; D unclear. V dropped 8 bases and J dropped 7 bases, with 26 bases sitting between them. This CDR3 comprises 16 residues. CDR1 is SGHTA and CDR2 is FQGNSA in the germline V gene. The CDR3, as DNA: TGTGCCAGCGATCCACCCCCTGGGCAGGAAAAAGGGACCCAGTACTTC. It codes for CASDPPPGQEKGTQYF.